Below, one TCR beta chain is given with its context. The data stem from a study of T cell responses to AZD1222 COVID-19 vaccine. V shed 6 bases and J shed 8 bases, with 16 bases lying between them. This CDR3 has 13 residues. CDR1 and CDR2 from the germline V gene are MDHEN and SYDVKM. Generated by immunoSEQ multiplex PCR, the TCRdb table keeps only in-frame clones and is missing some. The profile shows around 150,000 clones, 90% to 95% of them singletons. The clonotype was recovered from an adult who received the AZD1222 COVID-19 vaccine. This specimen was peripheral blood, taken 28 days after the second AZD1222 dose. The rearrangement links TRBV28 to TRBJ1-2; the D gene is possibly TRBD1 (6 bases). The CDR3 region is CASSPSTGPGYTF. CDR3 bases: TGTGCCAGCAGCCCCAGCACAGGGCCCGGCTACACCTTC.